Listed here are 10 T cell receptor beta chains from one sample, sequenced in a study of somatic mutations in cytotoxic T cells in rheumatoid arthritis. This table comes from immunoSEQ multiplex PCR, and its TCRdb copy is limited to in-frame clones, with some not included. The sample has approximately 21,000 clones, about four fifths seen once. Sample: CD8+ T cells sorted from blood. These receptors were obtained from an adult with rheumatoid arthritis.

The chain links TRBV13 to TRBJ2-3; possibly TRBD2 for D (7 bases). This CDR3 comprises 14 residues. Germline CDR1 is PRHDT and CDR2 is FYEKMQ (reference sequence). Trimming removed 10 bases from V and 4 bases from J, with 18 bases in between. The CDR3 here is CATSDSGEPDTQYF. The CDR3 nucleotides read TGTGCCACCTCGGACAGCGGGGAGCCAGATACGCAGTATTTT.

The CDR3 loop reads CASSLGGWDTEAFF. The CDR3 nucleotides are TGTGCCAGCAGCTTAGGGGGTTGGGACACTGAAGCTTTCTTT. V is TRBV7-9 and J is TRBJ1-1; D is uncertain. CDR1 and CDR2 (germline): SEHNR, FQNEAQ (reference sequence). The V gene lost 1 base and the J gene lost 3 bases, with 9 bases spanning the gap. The CDR3 covers 14 residues.

The genes are TRBV6-5 and TRBJ2-7, with a possible D match to TRBD2 (7 bases). V was clipped by 3 bases and J by 3 bases, with 12 bases between them. The germline V gene encodes CDR1 MNHEY and CDR2 SVGAGI. This CDR3 is 14 amino acids long. The CDR3 DNA reads as TGTGCCAGCAGTTATGGGGGGGGCCGCTACGAGCAGTACTTC. As protein: CASSYGGGRYEQYF.

The chain recombines TRBV5-6 with TRBJ2-7; TRBD2 might be the D (5 bases). Trimming took off 1 base at V and 6 bases at J, with 14 bases between the two ends. CDR1 is SGHDT, CDR2 YYEEEE, per germline. CDR3 length: 14 amino acids. The CDR3 loop is CASSLRGRTLEQYF. In DNA, the CDR3 is TGTGCCAGCAGCTTGCGGGGAAGAACCCTCGAGCAGTACTTC.

The V and J genes are TRBV5-6 and TRBJ1-5; 9 bases agree with TRBD1. Germline V lookup: CDR1 SGHDT, CDR2 YYEEEE. This CDR3 has 16 amino acids. V was clipped by 0 bases and J by 6 bases; unmatched bases: 7. The CDR3 reads CASSLAETGGSQPQHF. As DNA, the CDR3 is TGTGCCAGCAGCTTGGCCGAGACAGGGGGTTCTCAGCCCCAGCATTTT.

The chain uses TRBV29-1 and TRBJ1-1; no firm D call. Germline V CDR1 and CDR2: SQVTM, ANQGSEA. V lost 4 bases and J 5 bases, leaving 5 bases between the germline ends. The CDR3 runs 10 residues. The CDR3, as DNA: TGCAGCGTTGCCAGAACTGAAGCTTTCTTT. Amino acids: CSVARTEAFF.

V usage is TRBV7-9 and J usage is TRBJ2-1, with 10 bases fitting TRBD2. The germline gives CDR1 SEHNR, CDR2 FQNEAQ (reference sequence). J gave up 5 bases and V 5 bases, and 12 bases lay outside the gene matches. This CDR3 has 17 amino acids. This CDR3 reads CASSITSGDSSHNEQFF. CDR3 sequence (DNA): TGTGCCAGCAGCATCACTAGCGGGGATTCCTCACACAATGAGCAGTTCTTC.

The chain combines TRBV2 with TRBJ2-3; TRBD2 aligns across 14 bases. This CDR3 contains 15 residues. Germline V gene lookup returns CDR1 SNHLY and CDR2 FYNNEI. V lost 6 bases and J lost 3; bases outside the gene matches: 2. CDR3 coding DNA: TGTGCCAGCAGGAGACTAGCGGGGGGGACAGATACGCAGTATTTT. This translates into CASRRLAGGTDTQYF.

CDR3 sequence: CATSIGTGVWSANTGELFF. The CDR3 region has the DNA TGTGCCACCAGCATTGGGACAGGGGTTTGGAGCGCGAACACCGGGGAGCTGTTTTTT. The chain uses TRBV15 and TRBJ2-2; 10 positions agree with TRBD1. This CDR3 has 19 amino acids. Germline V gene sequence: CDR1 LNHNV, CDR2 YYDKDF (reference sequence). V shed 4 bases, J shed 0 bases, and the junction held 11 bases outside the gene matches.

The genes are TRBV7-3 and TRBJ1-5; no clear D. Germline V CDR1 and CDR2: SGHTA, FQGTGA. V was cut by 2 bases and J by 1 base, with 12 bases left in between. The CDR3 extends over 16 amino acids. CDR3 coding DNA: TGTGCCAGCAGCTTATTGCTGGGATGGAGCAATCAGCCCCAGCATTTT. It codes for CASSLLLGWSNQPQHF.